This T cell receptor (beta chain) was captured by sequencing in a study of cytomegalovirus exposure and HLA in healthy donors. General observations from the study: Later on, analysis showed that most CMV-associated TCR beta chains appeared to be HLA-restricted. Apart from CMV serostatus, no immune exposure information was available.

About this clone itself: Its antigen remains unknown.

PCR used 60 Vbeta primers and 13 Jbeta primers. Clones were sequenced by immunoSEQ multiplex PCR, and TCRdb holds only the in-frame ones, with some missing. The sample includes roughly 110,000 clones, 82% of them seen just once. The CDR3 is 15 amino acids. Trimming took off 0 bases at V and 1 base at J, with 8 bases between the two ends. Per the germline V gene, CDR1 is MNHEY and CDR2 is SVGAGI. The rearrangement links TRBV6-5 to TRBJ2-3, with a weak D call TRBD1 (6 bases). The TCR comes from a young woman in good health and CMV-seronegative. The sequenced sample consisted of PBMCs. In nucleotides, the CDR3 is TGTGCCAGCAGTTACTCGCGACAGGGCACAGATACGCAGTATTTT. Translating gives CASSYSRQGTDTQYF.